This T cell receptor beta chain was identified during a study of T cells in Graves' hyperthyroidism and ophthalmopathy (dated by TCRdb to the late 2010s). Describing the broader study: Peripheral blood samples were taken at initial diagnosis, before any treatment was given. In about 6 Graves' hyperthyroidism patients, the study also compared T-cell repertoires from thyroid tissue with T-cell repertoires from blood. According to the paper, TCR Vbeta CDR3 sequencing was carried out on 135 peripheral blood samples, which came from about 45 ophthalmopathy, 80 or so hyperthyroidism and roughly 17 progressor patients. After blood sampling, hyperthyroidism patients were treated with methimazole at a starting dose of 30 mg daily, and ophthalmopathy patients were treated with high-dose intravenous methylprednisolone. Whether ophthalmopathy could be predicted prospectively was tested in an independent validation cohort made up of 18 to 20 hyperthyroidism patients plus 17 patients who later progressed to ophthalmopathy. TCR V-J signatures able to tell the groups apart were searched for in a discovery cohort of 90 to 100 patients, of whom 40 to 45 had Graves' ophthalmopathy and around 57 had stable Graves' hyperthyroidism. The 100 or so discovery patients were divided at random into training and test sets in a 7:3 ratio.

The TCR beta CDR3 regions were amplified from RNA transcripts. The TCR CDR3 was subjected to a first round of RT-PCR using the HTBI primer set and the Qiagen OneStep RT-PCR kit. A second multiplex PCR round built the libraries, followed by size selection and purification. Paired-end sequencing of the libraries was performed with 100 bp reads on an Illumina HiSeq2000. Per the source publication's procedure: SOAPnuke was used to process the raw data, removing reads that contained adapters or uncalled bases, had a mean Phred below 15, or lacked an exact match to the constant primer or identifier. High-quality paired reads were merged with COPE v1.2.5, and unique nucleotide sequences were defined as clonotypes. MiTCR v1.1 was used to align clonotypes to the IMGT TRBV, TRBD and TRBJ reference segments. Analysis was restricted to V-J combinations with a frequency above 0.0001, which covered about 99% of repertoires. The TCS score was defined as F50 (clonal expansion) divided by E x V (chaos), with BLOSUM62-based TCRdist calculated between CDR3 peptides within each V-J. Welch's t-statistics and random forest reduced roughly 540 V-J features to roughly 13, which were used in a naive Bayes classifier (R e1071). TCRdb cleaned the public reads at Q25 with fastp, built clones with MiXCR and kept in-frame beta chains. Records with the same CDR3 protein are collapsed into one entry carrying the most frequent genes and DNA. TCRdb's processing, not the authors' own work, is the source of the V and J calls. The sample profile shows more than 300,000 distinct CDR3 sequences; roughly 20% of them were found once. In total, the top ten clones hold 40% of the sample.

This clonotype was recorded many times. There is no known antigen for this receptor. There are no base qualities to consult, and no much larger clone falls within one base. The germline V gene gives CDR1 as SGHRS and CDR2 as YFSETQ. From the cysteine up to the phenylalanine, the CDR3 has a length of 12 residues. CDR3 DNA only is kept here, 36 bases in frame from base 1. Trimming takes 1 base from V and 6 bases from J, and the germline ends sit 8 bases apart. Ophthalmopathy patients had moderately to severely active disease, Clinical Activity Score of at least 3, NOSPECS grade of at least 4, and duration under 3 months. Patients with uncontrolled infections, other autoimmune diseases, pregnancy or lactation were excluded. Clinical symptoms, serum thyroxine and TRAb, thyroid ultrasound, and orbital computed tomography formed the basis for the diagnoses. PBMCs were separated from about 10 ml of fresh peripheral blood using Ficoll-Paque density gradient centrifugation. Total RNA was extracted with Trizol reagent, and quality was checked on an Agilent 2100 Bioanalyzer.

Overall study outcomes, separate from this receptor: Most expanded thyroid clonotypes (frequency above 0.001) were also detected in blood, suggesting blood repertoires may reflect thyroid immune responses. Ophthalmopathy was separated from stable hyperthyroidism by a 13 V-J signature model, with about 86% sensitivity and approximately 84% specificity obtained in cross-validation and 80%/75% obtained in testing. During validation, the model predicted progression to ophthalmopathy a median of around 6 months ahead of onset, with around 71% sensitivity and under 85% specificity. No statistical method was used to fix the sample size in advance, and group allocation was not hidden from the investigators.

Sequencing was carried out using blood. This receptor was taken from a man aged 18 to 30 with Graves' ophthalmopathy. The receptor chain draws on TRBV5-1 and TRBJ2-7, with the D segment identity uncertain. The sequenced DNA is TGCGCCAGCAGCTTGAGCCGGGTCGAGCAGTACTTC. This gives the protein CASSLSRVEQYF.